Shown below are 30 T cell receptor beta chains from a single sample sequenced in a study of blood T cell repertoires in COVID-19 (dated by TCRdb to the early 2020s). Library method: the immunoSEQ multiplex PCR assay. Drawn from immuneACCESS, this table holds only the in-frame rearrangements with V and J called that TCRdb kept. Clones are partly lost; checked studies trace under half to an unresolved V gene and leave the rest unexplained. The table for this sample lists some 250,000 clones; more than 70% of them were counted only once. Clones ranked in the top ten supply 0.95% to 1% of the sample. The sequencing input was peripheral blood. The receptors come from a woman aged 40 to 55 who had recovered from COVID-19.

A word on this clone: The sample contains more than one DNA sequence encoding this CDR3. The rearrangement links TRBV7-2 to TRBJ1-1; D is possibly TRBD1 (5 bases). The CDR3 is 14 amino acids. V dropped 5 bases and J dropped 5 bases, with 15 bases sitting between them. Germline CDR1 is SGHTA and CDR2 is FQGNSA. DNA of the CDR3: TGTGCCAGCAGCCTCCCTGGGGGGTGGACTGAAGCTTTCTTT. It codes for CASSLPGGWTEAFF.

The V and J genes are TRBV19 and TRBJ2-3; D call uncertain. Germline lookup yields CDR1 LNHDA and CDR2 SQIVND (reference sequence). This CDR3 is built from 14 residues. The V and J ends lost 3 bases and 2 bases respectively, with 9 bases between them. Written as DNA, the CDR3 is TGTGCCAGTAGTATGGGCAGGTTCACAGATACGCAGTATTTT. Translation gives CASSMGRFTDTQYF. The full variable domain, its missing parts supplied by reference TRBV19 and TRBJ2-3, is DGGITQSPKYLFRKEGQNVTLSCEQNLNHDAMYWYRQDPGQGLRLIYYSQIVNDFQKGDIAEGYSVSREKKESFPLTVTSAQKNPTAFYLCASSMGRFTDTQYFGPGTRLTVL.

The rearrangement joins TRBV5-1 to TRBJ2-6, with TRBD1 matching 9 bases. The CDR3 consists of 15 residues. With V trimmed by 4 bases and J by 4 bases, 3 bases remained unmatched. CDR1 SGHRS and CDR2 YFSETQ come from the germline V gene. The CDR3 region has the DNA TGCGCCAGCAGCCCCGACAGGGGGGGGGCCAACGTCCTGACTTTC. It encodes CASSPDRGGANVLTF.

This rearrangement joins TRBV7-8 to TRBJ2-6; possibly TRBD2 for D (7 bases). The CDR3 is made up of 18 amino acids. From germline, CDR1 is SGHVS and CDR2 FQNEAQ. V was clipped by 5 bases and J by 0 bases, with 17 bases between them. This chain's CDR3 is CASSPPRRGASGANVLTF. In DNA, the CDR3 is TGTGCCAGCAGCCCCCCCCGCCGGGGGGCCTCTGGGGCCAACGTCCTGACTTTC. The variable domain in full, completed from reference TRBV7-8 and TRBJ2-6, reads GAGVSQSPRYKVAKRGQDVALRCDPISGHVSLFWYQQALGQGPEFLTYFQNEAQLDKSGLPSDRFFAERPEGSVSTLKIQRTQQEDSAVYLCASSPPRRGASGANVLTFGAGSRLTVL.

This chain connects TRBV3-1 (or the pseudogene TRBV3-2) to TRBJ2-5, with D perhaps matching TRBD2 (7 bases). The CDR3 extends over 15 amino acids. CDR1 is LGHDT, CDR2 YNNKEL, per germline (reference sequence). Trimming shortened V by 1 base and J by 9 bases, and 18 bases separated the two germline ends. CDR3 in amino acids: CASSQVLGGGGPQYF. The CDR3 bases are TGTGCCAGCAGCCAAGTCCTGGGGGGAGGGGGTCCCCAGTACTTC.

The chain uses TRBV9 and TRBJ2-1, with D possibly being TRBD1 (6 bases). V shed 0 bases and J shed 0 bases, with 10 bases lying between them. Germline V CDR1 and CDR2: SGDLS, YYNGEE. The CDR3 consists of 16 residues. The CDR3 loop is CASSVGADSSYNEQFF. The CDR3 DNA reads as TGTGCCAGCAGCGTAGGAGCGGACAGCTCCTACAATGAGCAGTTCTTC.

CDR3 coding DNA: TGCGCCAGCAGCTTGGGTAGTGGGACAGGGGGCAATCAGCCCCAGCATTTT. Protein: CASSLGSGTGGNQPQHF. The V gene is TRBV5-1, the J gene TRBJ1-5, with 10 bases fitting TRBD1. After removal of 0 bases from V and 2 bases from J, the junction contained 5 bases not matched to a gene. The germline gives CDR1 SGHRS, CDR2 YFSETQ. This CDR3 is 17 amino acids long.

CDR3 amino acids: CASSLGTASGRSSTDTQYF. The CDR3 DNA sequence: TGTGCCAGCAGCCTGGGGACGGCTAGCGGAAGGTCTAGCACAGATACGCAGTATTTT. The J gene is TRBJ2-3, the V gene TRBV7-9, with 7 nucleotides matching TRBD2. Germline V CDR1 and CDR2: SEHNR, FQNEAQ (reference sequence). After removal of 5 bases from V and 0 bases from J, the junction contained 17 bases not matched to a gene. The CDR3 length is 19 residues.

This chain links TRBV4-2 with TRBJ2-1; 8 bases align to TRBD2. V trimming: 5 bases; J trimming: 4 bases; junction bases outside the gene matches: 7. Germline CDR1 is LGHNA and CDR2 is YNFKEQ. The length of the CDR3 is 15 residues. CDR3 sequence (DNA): TGTGCCAGCAGCTCCGAGAGCGGGAGATACAATGAGCAGTTCTTC. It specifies CASSSESGRYNEQFF.

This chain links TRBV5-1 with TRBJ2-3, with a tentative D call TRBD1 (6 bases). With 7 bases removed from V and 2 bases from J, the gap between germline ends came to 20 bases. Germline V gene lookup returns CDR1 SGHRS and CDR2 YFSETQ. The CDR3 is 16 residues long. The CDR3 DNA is TGCGCCAGCCCGCATCGAGTTGGACAGAACACAGATACGCAGTATTTT. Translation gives CASPHRVGQNTDTQYF.

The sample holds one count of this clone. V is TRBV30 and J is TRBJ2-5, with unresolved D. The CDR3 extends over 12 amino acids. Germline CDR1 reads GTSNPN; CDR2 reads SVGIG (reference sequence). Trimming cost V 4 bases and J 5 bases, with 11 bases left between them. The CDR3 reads CAWTAVGETQYF. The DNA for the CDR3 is TGTGCCTGGACGGCGGTCGGGGAGACCCAGTACTTC. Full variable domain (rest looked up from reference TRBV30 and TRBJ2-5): SQTIHQWPATLVQPVGSPLSLECTVEGTSNPNLYWYRQAAGRGLQLLFYSVGIGQISSEVPQNLSASRPQDRQFILSSKKLLLSDSGFYLCAWTAVGETQYFGPGTRLLVL.

DNA of the CDR3: TGTGCCAGCGCACCGGGGTACGAGCAGTACTTC. Protein sequence: CASAPGYEQYF. The V call is TRBV12-3 or TRBV12-4, the J call TRBJ2-7; weak D call: TRBD2 (5 bases). This CDR3 is 11 amino acids long. V was cut by 8 bases and J by 4 bases, with 9 bases left in between.

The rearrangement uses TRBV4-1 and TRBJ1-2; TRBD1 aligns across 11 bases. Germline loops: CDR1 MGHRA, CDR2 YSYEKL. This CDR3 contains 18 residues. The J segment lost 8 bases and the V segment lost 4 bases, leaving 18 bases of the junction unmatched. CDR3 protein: CASSPTKPGQGDLWGYTF. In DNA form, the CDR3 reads TGCGCCAGCAGCCCTACAAAACCGGGACAGGGGGATCTTTGGGGCTACACCTTC.

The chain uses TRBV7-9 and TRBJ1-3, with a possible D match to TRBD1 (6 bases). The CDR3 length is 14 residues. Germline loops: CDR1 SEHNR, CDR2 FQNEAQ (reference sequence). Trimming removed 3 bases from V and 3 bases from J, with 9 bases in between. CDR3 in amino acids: CASSFRRGGNTIYF. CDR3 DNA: TGTGCCAGCAGCTTTCGCAGGGGTGGAAACACCATATATTTT.

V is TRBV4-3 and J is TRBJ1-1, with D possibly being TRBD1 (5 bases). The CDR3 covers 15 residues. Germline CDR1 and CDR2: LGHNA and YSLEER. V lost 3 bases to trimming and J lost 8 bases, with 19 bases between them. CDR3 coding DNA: TGCGCCAGCAGCCACCCCGGGGGGGGACGTCGAGAAGCTTTCTTT. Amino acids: CASSHPGGGRREAFF.

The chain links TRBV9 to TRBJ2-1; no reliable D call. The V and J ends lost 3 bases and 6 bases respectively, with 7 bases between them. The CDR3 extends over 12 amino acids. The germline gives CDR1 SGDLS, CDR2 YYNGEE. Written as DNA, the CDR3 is TGTGCCAGCAGCGGCGGATCCAATGAGCAGTTCTTC. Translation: CASSGGSNEQFF. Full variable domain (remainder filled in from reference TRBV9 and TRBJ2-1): DSGVTQTPKHLITATGQRVTLRCSPRSGDLSVYWYQQSLDQGLQFLIQYYNGEERAKGNILERFSAQQFPDLHSELNLSSLELGDSALYFCASSGGSNEQFFGPGTRLTVL.

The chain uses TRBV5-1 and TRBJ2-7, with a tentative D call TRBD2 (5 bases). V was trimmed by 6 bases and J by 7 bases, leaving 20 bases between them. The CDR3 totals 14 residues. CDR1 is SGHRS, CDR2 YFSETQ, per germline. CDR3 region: CASTLDPPRGEQYF. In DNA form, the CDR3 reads TGCGCCAGCACGCTTGACCCGCCAAGAGGGGAGCAGTACTTC.

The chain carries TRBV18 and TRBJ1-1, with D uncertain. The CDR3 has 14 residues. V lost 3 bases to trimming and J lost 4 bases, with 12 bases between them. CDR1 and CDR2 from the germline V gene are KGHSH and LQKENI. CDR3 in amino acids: CASSPLNEGTEAFF. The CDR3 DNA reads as TGTGCCAGCTCACCCCTAAACGAGGGCACTGAAGCTTTCTTT.

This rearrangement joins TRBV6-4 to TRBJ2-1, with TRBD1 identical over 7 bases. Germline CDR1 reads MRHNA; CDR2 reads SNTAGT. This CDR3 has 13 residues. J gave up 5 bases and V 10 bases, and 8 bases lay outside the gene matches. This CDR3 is CAIPTGRDNEQFF. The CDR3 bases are TGTGCCATCCCGACAGGGCGAGACAATGAGCAGTTCTTC.

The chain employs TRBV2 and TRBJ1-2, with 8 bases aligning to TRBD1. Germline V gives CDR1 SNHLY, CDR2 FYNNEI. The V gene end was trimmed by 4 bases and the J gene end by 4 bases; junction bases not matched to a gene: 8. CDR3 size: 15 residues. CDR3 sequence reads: CASSGTGSVGYGYTF. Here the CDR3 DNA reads TGTGCCAGCAGTGGGACAGGGTCGGTTGGCTATGGCTACACCTTC.

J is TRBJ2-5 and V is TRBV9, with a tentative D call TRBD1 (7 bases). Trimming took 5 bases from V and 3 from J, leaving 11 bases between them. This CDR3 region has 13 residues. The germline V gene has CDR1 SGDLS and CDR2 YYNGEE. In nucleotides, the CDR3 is TGTGCCAGCAGACCCAGGGGGGAAGAGACCCAGTACTTC. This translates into CASRPRGEETQYF.

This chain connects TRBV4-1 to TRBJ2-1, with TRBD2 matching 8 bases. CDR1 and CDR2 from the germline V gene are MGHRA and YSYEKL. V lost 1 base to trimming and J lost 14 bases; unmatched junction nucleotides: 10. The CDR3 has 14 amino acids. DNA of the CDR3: TGCGCCAGCAGCCAAGCTGTAACCGGGACTAGAGAGTTCTTC. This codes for CASSQAVTGTREFF.

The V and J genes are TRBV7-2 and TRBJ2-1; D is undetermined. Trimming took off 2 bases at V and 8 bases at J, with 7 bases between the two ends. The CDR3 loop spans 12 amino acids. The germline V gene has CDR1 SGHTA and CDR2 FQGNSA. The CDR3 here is CASSLSVDEQFF. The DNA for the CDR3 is TGTGCCAGCAGCTTATCCGTCGATGAGCAGTTCTTC.

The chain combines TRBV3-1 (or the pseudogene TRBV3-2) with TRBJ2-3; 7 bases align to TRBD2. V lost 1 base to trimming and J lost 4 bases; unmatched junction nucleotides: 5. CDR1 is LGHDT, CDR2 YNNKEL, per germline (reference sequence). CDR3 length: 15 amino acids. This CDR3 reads CASSQAGGGADTQYF. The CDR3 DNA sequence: TGTGCCAGCAGCCAAGCGGGAGGTGGGGCAGATACGCAGTATTTT.

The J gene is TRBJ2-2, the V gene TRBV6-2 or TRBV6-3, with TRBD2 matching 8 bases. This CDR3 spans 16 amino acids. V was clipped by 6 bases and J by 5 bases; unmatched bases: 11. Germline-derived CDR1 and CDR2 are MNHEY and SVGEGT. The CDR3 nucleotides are TGTGCCAGCAGCCCCGTTGCGGGAGGAGGGACCGGGGAGCTGTTTTTT. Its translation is CASSPVAGGGTGELFF.

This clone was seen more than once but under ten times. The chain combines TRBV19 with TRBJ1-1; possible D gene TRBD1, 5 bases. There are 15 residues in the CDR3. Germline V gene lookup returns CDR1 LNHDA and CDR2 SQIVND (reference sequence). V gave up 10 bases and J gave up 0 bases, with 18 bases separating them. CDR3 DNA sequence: TGTGCCACCAGAGAAGGGACTCTGATGAACACTGAAGCTTTCTTT. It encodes CATREGTLMNTEAFF.

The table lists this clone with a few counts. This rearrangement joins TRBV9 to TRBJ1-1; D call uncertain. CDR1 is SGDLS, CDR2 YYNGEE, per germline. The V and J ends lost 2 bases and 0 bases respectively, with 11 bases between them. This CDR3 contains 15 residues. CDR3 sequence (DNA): TGTGCCAGCAGCGTTCTGGCGGGCTTGAACACTGAAGCTTTCTTT. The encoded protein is CASSVLAGLNTEAFF.

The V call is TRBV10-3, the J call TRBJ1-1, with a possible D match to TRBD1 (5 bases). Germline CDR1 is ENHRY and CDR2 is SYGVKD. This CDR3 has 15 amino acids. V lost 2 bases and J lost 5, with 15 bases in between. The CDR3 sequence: CAISERGEVGTEAFF. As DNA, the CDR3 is TGTGCCATCAGTGAGCGGGGGGAGGTAGGGACTGAAGCTTTCTTT.

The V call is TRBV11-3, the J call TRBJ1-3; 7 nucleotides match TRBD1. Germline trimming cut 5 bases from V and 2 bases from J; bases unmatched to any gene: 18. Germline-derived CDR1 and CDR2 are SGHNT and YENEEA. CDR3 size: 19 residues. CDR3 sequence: CASSPDGGQPDSPGNTIYF. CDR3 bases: TGTGCCAGCAGCCCAGACGGGGGACAGCCAGACTCCCCTGGAAACACCATATATTTT.

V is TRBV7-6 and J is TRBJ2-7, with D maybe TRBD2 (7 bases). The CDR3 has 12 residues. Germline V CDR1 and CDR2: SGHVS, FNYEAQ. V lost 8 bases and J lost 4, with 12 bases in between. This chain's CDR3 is CASGGGGYEQYF. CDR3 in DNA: TGTGCCAGCGGAGGGGGGGGGTACGAGCAGTACTTC.